One sample yielded the 21 T cell receptor beta chains listed below, sequenced in a study of cytomegalovirus exposure and HLA in healthy donors. Assay used: immunoSEQ multiplex PCR; TCRdb lists only in-frame clones, some missing. In the table there are roughly 59,000 clones, roughly 94% of which are singletons. The sequencing sample was made of PBMCs. These receptors were obtained from a woman between 18 and 29 years old in good health and CMV-seropositive.

The J gene is TRBJ2-2, the V gene TRBV7-9, with a tentative D call TRBD2 (7 bases). The CDR3 spans 16 residues. CDR1 SEHNR and CDR2 FQNEAQ come from the germline V gene (reference sequence). V was pared by 5 bases and J by 5 bases, with 18 bases between. CDR3 amino acids: CASSPPRGGGTGELFF. The DNA for the CDR3 is TGTGCCAGCAGCCCCCCCCGCGGGGGCGGGACCGGGGAGCTGTTTTTT.

This rearrangement joins TRBV11-2 to TRBJ1-6; D is possibly TRBD1 (5 bases). V lost 1 base to trimming and J lost 8 bases, with 9 bases between them. CDR1 and CDR2 (germline): SGHAT, FQNNGV. The CDR3 is 14 residues long. CDR3 in DNA: TGTGCCAGCAGCTTAGCAGGGTACGATTCACCCCTCCACTTT. This gives the protein CASSLAGYDSPLHF. Variable domain in full (rest from reference TRBV11-2 and TRBJ1-6): EAGVAQSPRYKIIEKRQSVAFWCNPISGHATLYWYQQILGQGPKLLIQFQNNGVVDDSQLPKDRFSAERLKGVDSTLKIQPAKLEDSAVYLCASSLAGYDSPLHFGNGTRLTVT.

This clone turned up a few times. V gene TRBV28 combines with J gene TRBJ1-5; D might be TRBD1 (5 bases). Germline CDR1 MDHEN, CDR2 SYDVKM. The V end lost 5 bases, the J end lost 9 bases, and 20 bases lay between the germline ends. The length of the CDR3 is 15 residues. The CDR3 bases are TGTGCCAGCAGTCCCCCAACAGGTCAGCTTACGCCCCAGCATTTT. It codes for CASSPPTGQLTPQHF. Together with reference TRBV28 and TRBJ1-5, the CDR3 gives the full variable domain: DVKVTQSSRYLVKRTGEKVFLECVQDMDHENMFWYRQDPGLGLRLIYFSYDVKMKEKGDIPEGYSVSREKKERFSLILESASTNQTSMYLCASSPPTGQLTPQHFGDGTRLSIL.

The genes are TRBV2 and TRBJ2-5; D perhaps matches TRBD1 (5 bases). This CDR3 has 13 residues. Germline assignment: CDR1 SNHLY and CDR2 FYNNEI. The V end lost 6 bases, the J end lost 5 bases, and 13 bases lay between the germline ends. In nucleotides, the CDR3 is TGTGCCAGCAGAGTCACGTCAGGGGAGACCCAGTACTTC. It encodes CASRVTSGETQYF. Together with reference TRBV2 and TRBJ2-5, the CDR3 gives the full variable domain: EPEVTQTPSHQVTQMGQEVILRCVPISNHLYFYWYRQILGQKVEFLVSFYNNEISEKSEIFDDQFSVERPDGSNFTLKIRSTKLEDSAMYFCASRVTSGETQYFGPGTRLLVL.

The V and J genes are TRBV14 and TRBJ2-3, with D perhaps matching TRBD2 (6 bases). CDR3 length equals 15 residues. The V end lost 1 base, the J end lost 6 bases, and 14 bases lay between the germline ends. Per germline, CDR1 SGHDN and CDR2 FVKESK. Here the CDR3 reads CASSQVHRGWDTQYF. The CDR3 DNA is TGTGCCAGCAGCCAAGTTCATCGGGGGTGGGATACGCAGTATTTT. The full variable domain, its missing parts supplied by reference TRBV14 and TRBJ2-3, is EAGVTQFPSHSVIEKGQTVTLRCDPISGHDNLYWYRRVMGKEIKFLLHFVKESKQDESGMPNNRFLAERTGGTYSTLKVQPAELEDSGVYFCASSQVHRGWDTQYFGPGTRLTVL.

The chain uses TRBV25-1 and TRBJ1-4; 11 positions match TRBD1. This CDR3 is 15 amino acids long. Unmatched junction bases numbered 5, after V lost 3 bases and J lost 8 bases. CDR1 is MGHDK and CDR2 is SYGVNS in the germline V gene. The CDR3 DNA follows: TGTGCCAGCAGTGACTCCGGGACAGGGGGAGAAAAACTGTTTTTT. It codes for CASSDSGTGGEKLFF.

The table lists this clone with a count of one. CDR3 nucleotides: TGTGCCAGCAGCCCGGCGGACAGGGATCTTACCTTC. This encodes CASSPADRDLTF. This chain joins TRBV7-2 and TRBJ1-2; 8 positions agree with TRBD1. J gave up 14 bases and V 5 bases, and 10 bases lay outside the gene matches. In germline, CDR1 is SGHTA, CDR2 FQGNSA. This CDR3 spans 12 amino acids.

The rearrangement uses TRBV5-6 and TRBJ2-7; D might be TRBD1 (6 bases). V lost 4 bases, J lost 1 base, and 9 bases lay in between. The germline V gene encodes CDR1 SGHDT and CDR2 YYEEEE. The CDR3 consists of 13 residues. CDR3 sequence reads: CASSQGISYEQYF. CDR3 nucleotide sequence: TGTGCCAGCAGCCAGGGGATTTCCTACGAGCAGTACTTC. The full variable domain, with the rest looked up from reference TRBV5-6 and TRBJ2-7, is DAGVTQSPTHLIKTRGQQVTLRCSPKSGHDTVSWYQQALGQGPQFIFQYYEEEERQRGNFPDRFSGHQFPNYSSELNVNALLLGDSALYLCASSQGISYEQYFGPGTRLTVT.

The V call is TRBV28, the J call TRBJ1-1; possibly TRBD1 for D (6 bases). This CDR3 spans 14 amino acids. The V and J ends lost 4 bases and 6 bases respectively, with 15 bases between them. Germline V lookup: CDR1 MDHEN, CDR2 SYDVKM. The CDR3 DNA follows: TGTGCCAGCAGTTCTAGGGCAGGGGTCGCTGAAGCTTTCTTT. This gives the protein CASSSRAGVAEAFF.

This chain connects TRBV11-2 to TRBJ1-1; D is undetermined. The CDR3 consists of 13 residues. Germline assignment: CDR1 SGHAT and CDR2 FQNNGV. With 2 bases removed from V and 3 bases from J, the gap between germline ends came to 7 bases. CDR3 region: CASSLKPDTEAFF. In DNA, the CDR3 is TGTGCCAGCAGCTTAAAGCCGGACACTGAAGCTTTCTTT.

V is TRBV6-6 and J is TRBJ1-5; D possibly corresponds to TRBD1 (6 bases). Per germline, CDR1 MNHNY and CDR2 SVGAGI (reference sequence). With 2 bases removed from V and 6 bases from J, the gap between germline ends came to 11 bases. The CDR3 is 14 amino acids. The CDR3 DNA follows: TGTGCCAGCAGTTACGCTACAGGGCTTCAGCCCCAGCATTTT. It is translated as CASSYATGLQPQHF.

The V gene is TRBV7-9, the J gene TRBJ2-1; D may be TRBD2 (5 bases). The CDR3 has 12 amino acids. Trimming removed 5 bases at V and 9 bases at J, with 11 bases between. The germline CDR1 and CDR2 sequences are SEHNR and FQNEAQ (reference sequence). The CDR3 DNA is TGTGCCAGCAGCGAGGGATCCAGTGAGCAGTTCTTC. Amino acids: CASSEGSSEQFF.

The chain uses TRBV27 and TRBJ2-7; 11 positions agree with TRBD2. There are 17 residues in the CDR3. Germline-derived CDR1 and CDR2 are MNHEY and SMNVEV (reference sequence). After removal of 5 bases from V and 5 bases from J, the junction contained 14 bases not matched to a gene. Written as DNA, the CDR3 is TGTGCCAGCAGTCCGCCTTTCTCTAGCGGGAGGTCCCACGAGCAGTACTTC. Translating it yields CASSPPFSSGRSHEQYF.

The rearrangement uses TRBV19 and TRBJ2-7; 7 positions agree with TRBD1. With V trimmed by 3 bases and J by 0 bases, 2 bases remained unmatched. The germline V gene encodes CDR1 LNHDA and CDR2 SQIVND (reference sequence). This CDR3 contains 14 residues. The CDR3 loop is CASSIRDSSYEQYF. As DNA, the CDR3 is TGTGCCAGTAGTATCCGGGACAGCTCCTACGAGCAGTACTTC.

The chain employs TRBV7-2 and TRBJ2-1; TRBD1 might be the D (5 bases). With 1 base removed from V and 2 bases from J, the gap between germline ends came to 9 bases. Per germline, CDR1 SGHTA and CDR2 FQGNSA. The CDR3 covers 15 residues. The CDR3 region is CASSLETGPYNEQFF. The CDR3 DNA sequence: TGTGCCAGCAGCTTAGAAACAGGCCCCTACAATGAGCAGTTCTTC.

The V and J genes are TRBV18 and TRBJ1-1; no definite D call. Germline V gene data show CDR1 as KGHSH and CDR2 as LQKENI. Trimming stripped 2 bases from V and 0 bases from J, with 10 bases between. The CDR3 is made up of 15 amino acids. The CDR3 DNA follows: TGTGCCAGCTCACCAACGCCACAGATGAACACTGAAGCTTTCTTT. As protein: CASSPTPQMNTEAFF.

The V call is TRBV11-2, the J call TRBJ1-3; TRBD1 agrees at 7 bases. The J segment lost 2 bases and the V segment lost 2 bases, leaving 0 bases of the junction unmatched. Germline assignment: CDR1 SGHAT and CDR2 FQNNGV. CDR3 length: 14 residues. The CDR3: CASSLTGAGNTIYF. The DNA for the CDR3 is TGTGCCAGCAGCTTAACAGGGGCTGGAAACACCATATATTTT.

The chain links TRBV5-1 to TRBJ1-4; unclear D gene. The CDR3 extends over 13 amino acids. Per germline, CDR1 SGHRS and CDR2 YFSETQ. The V end lost 4 bases, the J end lost 0 bases, and 4 bases lay between the germline ends. CDR3 nucleotides: TGCGCCAGCAGCCCTGCAACTAATGAAAAACTGTTTTTT. It codes for CASSPATNEKLFF.

This chain joins TRBV18 and TRBJ2-5; unclear D gene. Trimming left V 6 bases short and J 5 bases short, with 7 bases between. This CDR3 is 11 amino acids long. Germline-derived CDR1 and CDR2 are KGHSH and LQKENI. The CDR3, as DNA: TGTGCCAGCTCCCAGTGGGAGACCCAGTACTTC. It codes for CASSQWETQYF.

The gene calls are TRBV5-4 and TRBJ2-5; TRBD1 is a possible D gene (5 bases). Germline loops: CDR1 SGHNT, CDR2 YYREEE (reference sequence). V dropped 0 bases and J dropped 2 bases, with 5 bases sitting between them. The CDR3 covers 13 residues. The CDR3 sequence is CASSLGQQETQYF. CDR3 nucleotides: TGTGCCAGCAGCTTGGGACAGCAAGAGACCCAGTACTTC.

The chain couples TRBV10-3 to TRBJ1-2, with TRBD1 identical over 7 bases. The germline V gene has CDR1 ENHRY and CDR2 SYGVKD. CDR3 size: 17 residues. V gave up 7 bases and J gave up 1 base; unmatched junction bases: 15. DNA of the CDR3: TGTGCCATCAATACCAACAGGGGAATCGGCTTTAACTATGGCTACACCTTC. Translation gives CAINTNRGIGFNYGYTF.